The subject of this entry is one T cell receptor beta chain. Its target is not known. The CDR3 runs 12 residues. The V end lost 6 bases, the J end lost 15 bases, and 18 bases lay between the germline ends. Germline CDR1 and CDR2: MDHEN and SYDVKM. Clones were read by immunoSEQ multiplex PCR, and TCRdb kept only the in-frame ones, dropping some. The sample lists about 2.4 million clones, 80% to 95% seen once, with roughly 0.36% in the top ten. These data come from a study of shared clonotypes between healthy human individuals. As for the study in general: CD8 memory received one plate per donor, CD8 naive two, CD4 memory three and CD4 naive three.

Findings and caveats of the study: Measured sharing among donors was expected to vary with sequencing depth. For naive CD4 cells, 4% to 5% of clonotypes were shared across a handful of donors.

This chain uses TRBV28 with TRBJ2-1; D may correspond to TRBD1 or TRBD2 (5 bases each). This clonotype originated in a man between 18 and 35 years old in good health. Some clones in this sample may be carry-over from other donors' samples. Input material: naive CD4+ T cells from PBMCs. The subset here: CD45RA+ positively selected. Here the CDR3 reads CASSRGVHGAFF. In DNA form, the CDR3 reads TGTGCCAGCAGCCGAGGGGTCCACGGGGCGTTCTTC.